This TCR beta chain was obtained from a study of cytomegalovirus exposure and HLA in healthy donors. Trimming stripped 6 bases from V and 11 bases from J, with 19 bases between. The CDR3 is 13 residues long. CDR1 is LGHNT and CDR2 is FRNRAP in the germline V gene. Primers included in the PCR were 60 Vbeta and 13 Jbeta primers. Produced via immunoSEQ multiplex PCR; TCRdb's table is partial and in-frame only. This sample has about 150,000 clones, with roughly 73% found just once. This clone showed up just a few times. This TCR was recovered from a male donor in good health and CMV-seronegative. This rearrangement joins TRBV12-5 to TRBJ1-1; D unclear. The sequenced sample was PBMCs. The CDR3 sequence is CASGEKGHREAFF. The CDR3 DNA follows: TGTGCTAGTGGCGAAAAGGGCCATCGGGAGGCTTTCTTT.